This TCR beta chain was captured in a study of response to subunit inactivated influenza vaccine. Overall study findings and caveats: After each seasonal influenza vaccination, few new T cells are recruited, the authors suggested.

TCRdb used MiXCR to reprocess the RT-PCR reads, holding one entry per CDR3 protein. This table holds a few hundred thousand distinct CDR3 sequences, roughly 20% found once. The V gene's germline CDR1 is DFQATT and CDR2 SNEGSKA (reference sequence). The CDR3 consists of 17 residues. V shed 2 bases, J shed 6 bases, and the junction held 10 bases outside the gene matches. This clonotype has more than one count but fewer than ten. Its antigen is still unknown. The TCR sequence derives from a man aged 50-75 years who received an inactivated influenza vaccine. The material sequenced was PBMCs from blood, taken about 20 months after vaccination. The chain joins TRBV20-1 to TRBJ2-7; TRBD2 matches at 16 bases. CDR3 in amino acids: CSARPGLAGGLSGEQYF. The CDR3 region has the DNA TGCAGTGCTAGACCGGGACTAGCGGGAGGGCTCTCTGGCGAGCAGTACTTC.